The T cell receptor (beta chain) under discussion was sequenced for a study of T cell responses to AZD1222 COVID-19 vaccine. Study information: Pooling of second doses given at about 4 or about 12 weeks was done.

Germline V gene lookup returns CDR1 MDHEN and CDR2 SYDVKM. This CDR3 region has 13 residues. After removal of 4 bases from V and 5 bases from J, the junction contained 4 bases not matched to a gene. Broader study findings: Baseline serology detected seropositivity in only a handful of AZD1222 recipients. Vaccine-associated CD4 TCRs spanned spike, dominant at 160-218 and 743-854. The sample set comprised mostly white British donors with more females, and clonal diversity was possibly underestimated.

This table comes from immunoSEQ multiplex PCR, and its TCRdb copy is limited to in-frame clones, with some not included. The sample shows 70,000 to 95,000 clones, 70% to 90% of them seen only once. With respect to this clone: Its antigen remains unidentified.

The sample in question was peripheral blood, obtained on day 0 of AZD1222 vaccination. This TCR was sampled from an adult in good health. The V call is TRBV28, the J call TRBJ1-2, with 7 bases matching TRBD1. This CDR3 is CASSSDRAYGYTF. As DNA, the CDR3 is TGTGCCAGCAGTTCAGACAGGGCATATGGCTACACCTTC.